One T cell receptor (beta chain) is described in this entry. Its target is unknown. The entry originates in a study of molecular identifiers for immune sequencing clone quantification. Overall study results and limits: Clones of above 20 RNA copies carried over 98% of effector molecules; in naive cells they carried under 1%.

Previously described methods with listed TCR primers produced the bulk TCR libraries. Each CDR3 protein gets one entry after TCRdb re-called the PCR reads with MiXCR. The table lists around 470,000 distinct CDR3 sequences, about 22% of them singletons. This CDR3 has 14 residues. Germline V gene sequence: CDR1 SGHTA, CDR2 FQGNSA. The trim removed 3 bases at V and 4 bases at J, leaving 6 bases unmatched. The specimen sequenced was naive CD8+ T cells from blood, with Jurkat cell RNA spiked in. Subset defined: FACS-sorted CD8+CD4-CCR7+CD45RA+ naive T cells. The TCR originated in a human donor in good health. Some libraries in this study had Jurkat cell RNA spiked in. The rearrangement uses TRBV7-2 and TRBJ2-7; 7 bases are shared with TRBD2. The CDR3 spells CASSFTGGVYEQYF. The CDR3, as DNA: TGTGCCAGCAGCTTTACGGGAGGCGTGTACGAGCAGTACTTC.